Below are 3 T cell receptor beta chains sequenced from a single sample in a study of tumor-infiltrating lymphocytes in oesophageal squamous cell carcinoma. TCRdb analysed the PCR reads with MiXCR anew, one entry per CDR3 protein. Of 13,000 or so distinct CDR3 sequences listed, 50% to 65% are singletons. Material for sequencing was esophageal tumor tissue. The source of these receptors is a female donor with esophageal squamous cell carcinoma.

Comments on this clonotype: A read error may explain this, as a much larger clone is one base away. This chain connects TRBV7-2 to TRBJ2-7, with 7 bases lining up with TRBD2. The CDR3 covers 15 residues. Germline lookup yields CDR1 SGHTA and CDR2 FQGNSA. Unmatched junction bases numbered 11, after V lost 2 bases and J lost 7 bases. This CDR3 reads CASSLYPSGGNEQYF. As DNA, the CDR3 is TGTGCCAGCAGCTTATACCCTAGCGGAGGCAATGAGCAGTACTTC. The full variable domain, completed using reference TRBV7-2 and TRBJ2-7, is GAGVSQSPSNKVTEKGKDVELRCDPISGHTALYWYRQSLGQGLEFLIYFQGNSAPDKSGLPSDRFSAERTGGSVSTLTIQRTQQEDSAVYLCASSLYPSGGNEQYFGPGTRLTVT.

This clonotype was recorded a few times. Likely a read error: the CDR3 ends without its conserved phenylalanine or tryptophan. Because the CDR3's place on the DNA is in doubt, the DNA is left out and the CDR3 is given as listed by TCRdb. The V call is TRBV7-9, the J call TRBJ2-1; TRBD1 reflects the table's D call only, with no check against the DNA. Germline CDR1 is SEHNR and CDR2 is FQNEAQ (reference sequence). The CDR3 comprises 16 residues, both ends counted. The CDR3 is CASSTGQGSHPSTLGT.

This chain links TRBV7-6 with TRBJ1-1; 11 bases align to TRBD1. Matching the DNA end better, TRBJ2-1 makes the J call doubtful. CDR1 and CDR2 (germline): SGHVS, FNYEAQ. The CDR3 totals 15 residues. CDR3 sequence (DNA): TGTGCCAGCAGCCCCCAGGGGACAGGGGGCAATGAGCAGTTCTTC. Translation gives CASSPQGTGGNEQFF.